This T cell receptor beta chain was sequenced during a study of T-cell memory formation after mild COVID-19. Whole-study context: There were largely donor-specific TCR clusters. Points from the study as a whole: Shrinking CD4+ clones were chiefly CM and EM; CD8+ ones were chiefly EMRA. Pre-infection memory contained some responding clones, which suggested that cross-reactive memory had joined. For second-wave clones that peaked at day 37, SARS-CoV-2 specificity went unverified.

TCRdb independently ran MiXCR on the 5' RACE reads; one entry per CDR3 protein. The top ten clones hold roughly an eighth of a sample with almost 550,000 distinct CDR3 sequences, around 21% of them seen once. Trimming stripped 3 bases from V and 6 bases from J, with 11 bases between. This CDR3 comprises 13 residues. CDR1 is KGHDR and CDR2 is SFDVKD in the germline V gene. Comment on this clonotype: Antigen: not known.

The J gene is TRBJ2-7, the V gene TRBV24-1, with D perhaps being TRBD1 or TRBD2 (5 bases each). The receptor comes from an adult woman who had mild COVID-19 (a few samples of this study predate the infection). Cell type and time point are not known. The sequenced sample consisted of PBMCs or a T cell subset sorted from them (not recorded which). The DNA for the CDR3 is TGTGCCACCAGTGATGGGGGATTTGCCGAGCAGTACTTC. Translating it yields CATSDGGFAEQYF.